The 15 T cell receptor beta chains in this list originate from one sample, sequenced in a study of shared clonotypes between healthy human individuals. Method: immunoSEQ multiplex PCR; TCRdb's copy keeps in-frame clones and lacks some. The sample shows 400,000 or so clones, 95% to 97% of them seen only once. What was sequenced was memory CD8+ T cells sorted from blood. Subset defined: CD45RO+ cells pooled with CCR7-negative TemRA cells. All receptors derive from a man aged 25-45 years in good health.

This clone was counted once. V gene TRBV10-3 combines with J gene TRBJ2-7; 9 bases fit TRBD1. With V trimmed by 6 bases and J by 5 bases, 8 bases remained unmatched. CDR1 is ENHRY, CDR2 SYGVKD, per germline. The CDR3 has 14 amino acids. CDR3 amino acids: CAIRPGTGRNEQYF. For the CDR3, the DNA is TGTGCCATCAGGCCCGGGACAGGGAGGAACGAGCAGTACTTC.

The V gene is TRBV7-9, the J gene TRBJ1-4; D gene ambiguous. Trimming cost V 1 base and J 7 bases, with 16 bases left between them. This CDR3 has 16 amino acids. Germline V gene lookup returns CDR1 SEHNR and CDR2 FQNEAQ (reference sequence). The CDR3 nucleotides read TGTGCCAGCAGCTTAGTCTCTCCCAGGTCAGGTGAAAAACTGTTTTTT. Protein: CASSLVSPRSGEKLFF.

This rearrangement joins TRBV4-1 to TRBJ1-3, with a possible D match to TRBD1 (6 bases). Germline-derived CDR1 and CDR2 are MGHRA and YSYEKL. This CDR3 has 15 amino acids. Trimming pared 7 bases from V and 0 bases from J, leaving 13 bases between. The CDR3 here is CASTRTAASGNTIYF. In DNA, the CDR3 is TGCGCCAGCACCAGGACAGCCGCCTCTGGAAACACCATATATTTT.

As concerns this clone: At the DNA level, this CDR3 is encoded by other sequences in the same sample as well. This chain joins TRBV28 and TRBJ1-2; D remains unclear. The CDR3 spans 11 residues. Germline assignment: CDR1 MDHEN and CDR2 SYDVKM. V was shortened by 5 bases and J by 5 bases, with 6 bases between the two germline ends. CDR3 sequence (DNA): TGTGCCAGCAGTCGTGGGTATGGCTACACCTTC. It encodes CASSRGYGYTF.

The J gene is TRBJ2-1, the V gene TRBV5-6, with 10 bases aligning to TRBD2. The CDR3 consists of 14 residues. Trimming at V came to 4 bases and at J to 6 bases, leaving 4 bases not matched to a gene. The germline CDR1 and CDR2 sequences are SGHDT and YYEEEE. The CDR3 DNA sequence: TGTGCCAGCAGCCCAGCTAGCGGGGGCAATGAGCAGTTCTTC. Translating gives CASSPASGGNEQFF.

The V call is TRBV20-1, the J call TRBJ1-1; the D is unclear. CDR1 DFQATT and CDR2 SNEGSKA come from the germline V gene (reference sequence). The CDR3 totals 10 residues. V was clipped by 5 bases and J by 6 bases, with 7 bases between them. CDR3 protein: CSASPPEAFF. The CDR3 region has the DNA TGCAGTGCTTCCCCCCCTGAAGCTTTCTTT.

The rearrangement joins TRBV7-9 to TRBJ2-5; the D gene is possibly TRBD1 (6 bases). CDR3 size: 13 residues. In germline, CDR1 is SEHNR, CDR2 FQNEAQ (reference sequence). Between the trimmed V and J ends, which lost 1 base and 4 bases, there was a span of 7 bases. The CDR3, as DNA: TGTGCCAGCAGCTTAGGCAGGGGAGAGACCCAGTACTTC. Protein product: CASSLGRGETQYF. Variable domain in full (rest from reference TRBV7-9 and TRBJ2-5): DTGVSQNPRHKITKRGQNVTFRCDPISEHNRLYWYRQTLGQGPEFLTYFQNEAQLEKSRLLSDRFSAERPKGSFSTLEIQRTEQGDSAMYLCASSLGRGETQYFGPGTRLLVL.

The chain carries TRBV4-2 and TRBJ2-3; D unclear. Trimming stripped 1 base from V and 11 bases from J, with 4 bases between. CDR1 is LGHNA and CDR2 is YNFKEQ in the germline V gene. This CDR3 is 10 amino acids long. CDR3 in DNA: TGTGCCAGCAGCCAAGGCGTGCAGTATTTT. Its translation: CASSQGVQYF.

The rearrangement links TRBV7-2 to TRBJ1-5; D ambiguous. The CDR3 is 15 residues long. Germline CDR1 is SGHTA and CDR2 is FQGNSA. Trimming took 1 base from V and 0 from J, leaving 7 bases between them. The CDR3 nucleotides are TGTGCCAGCAGCTTAGGTCTGCATAGCAATCAGCCCCAGCATTTT. The encoded protein is CASSLGLHSNQPQHF. The variable domain in full, with the rest retrieved from reference TRBV7-2 and TRBJ1-5, is GAGVSQSPSNKVTEKGKDVELRCDPISGHTALYWYRQSLGQGLEFLIYFQGNSAPDKSGLPSDRFSAERTGGSVSTLTIQRTQQEDSAVYLCASSLGLHSNQPQHFGDGTRLSIL.

Remarks on this clone: Other DNA sequences from this sample encode an identical CDR3 as well. This chain connects TRBV28 to TRBJ2-3; a weak D match, TRBD1 (7 bases). Looked up from germline, CDR1 is MDHEN and CDR2 is SYDVKM. Trimming removed 4 bases from V and 0 bases from J, with 8 bases in between. The CDR3 is made up of 14 amino acids. The CDR3 loop is CASSSGGSTDTQYF. The CDR3 DNA follows: TGTGCCAGCAGTTCAGGGGGGAGCACAGATACGCAGTATTTT.

Here the CDR3 DNA reads TGTGCCAGCAGCGTAACAGGGAAAGAGACCCAGTACTTC. Translated: CASSVTGKETQYF. The chain combines TRBV9 with TRBJ2-5; D is possibly TRBD1 (6 bases). This CDR3 has 13 amino acids. The V end was cut by 1 base, the J end by 3 bases, with 7 bases between. From germline, CDR1 is SGDLS and CDR2 YYNGEE.

V is TRBV28 and J is TRBJ1-5; TRBD1 might be the D (5 bases). Germline V gene sequence: CDR1 MDHEN, CDR2 SYDVKM. This CDR3 has 14 residues. V lost 8 bases and J 7 bases, leaving 18 bases between the germline ends. Here the CDR3 reads CASASGGSRQPQHF. The CDR3 DNA reads as TGTGCCAGCGCCTCCGGGGGGTCAAGACAGCCCCAGCATTTT.

This chain joins TRBV7-9 and TRBJ1-4, with D unresolved. The ends were cut back, 1 base at V and 4 bases at J, with 10 bases in the middle. The CDR3 length is 15 residues. CDR1 is SEHNR and CDR2 is FQNEAQ in the germline V gene (reference sequence). Here the CDR3 DNA reads TGTGCCAGCAGCTTAGATCGGGGAGGTAATGAAAAACTGTTTTTT. This codes for CASSLDRGGNEKLFF.

The rearrangement links TRBV10-1 to TRBJ2-1; D may be TRBD2 (6 bases). The CDR3 consists of 14 residues. Germline lookup yields CDR1 WNHNN and CDR2 SYGVQD (reference sequence). V gave up 2 bases and J gave up 6 bases, with 11 bases separating them. DNA of the CDR3: TGCGCCAGCAGTGAGAGGGGCGGGATCAATGAGCAGTTCTTC. Translation: CASSERGGINEQFF.

In regard to this clone: The sample holds other DNA sequences that translate to the same CDR3. The V and J genes are TRBV9 and TRBJ2-3; the D gene could be TRBD1 or TRBD2 (6 bases each). The CDR3 is 14 residues long. V was pared by 0 bases and J by 3 bases, with 8 bases between. Germline CDR1 SGDLS, CDR2 YYNGEE. CDR3 DNA: TGTGCCAGCAGCGTAGAGGGGGGTACAGATACGCAGTATTTT. Its translation is CASSVEGGTDTQYF.